Sequencing of this T cell receptor (beta chain) was carried out in a study of cytomegalovirus exposure and HLA in healthy donors (dated by TCRdb to 2017 to 2019). Describing the broader study: An earlier analysis of 587 of the donors reported 276 Gb of sequence data and 117 million unique TCR beta sequences obtained from about 180 million T cells. An early release that covered around 590 HLA-typed donors contained approximately 300 gigabases of sequencing data and approximately 85 million unique TCR sequences. The genetic ancestry cluster associated with self-reported Caucasian donors included 65% to 90% of the 398 genotyped donors. The number of donors typed differed by locus, with roughly 620-630 for A, B, C, DRB1 and DQB1, around 500 for DQA1, 606 for DPA1, and 472 for DPB1. A later genetic analysis used genome-wide SNP genotypes for about three fifths of the 666 donors, treating that subset as a discovery cohort. Rather than using new phenotypic data, the later analysis identified candidate immune exposures from TCR beta sequences and from how often those sequences occurred across donors. Using immunosequencing, the study profiled T cell repertoires from 666 subjects and related those repertoires to cytomegalovirus serostatus. Alongside the repertoire data, information on donor age, sex, ethnicity and CMV serostatus was compiled. In an earlier analysis of roughly 540 of the donors, high-throughput TCR beta sequencing was used to judge whether each TCR beta V gene segment behaved as functional or pseudogenic. Five DR-DQ haplotypes were treated as single units for association and clustering because of strong linkage in the cohort. Among roughly 400 genotyped donors of the cohort, an average of roughly 230,000 unique TCR beta nucleotide sequences was sequenced per donor, of which roughly 17% were non-productive. In a later analysis, previously published TCR beta repertoires from about 670 donors were re-analyzed and high-resolution HLA genotyping was added so that TCR occurrence patterns could be studied. High-throughput TCR immunosequencing, statistical association of individual TCRs with disease status, and machine learning were combined to predict cytomegalovirus infection status. HLA typing covered class I and class II loci at four-digit resolution. The aim of the study was to test whether cataloging public T cell receptors could identify signatures of past pathogen exposure. Along with the roughly 610-subject first cohort, a separate validation cohort of some 130 different subjects was used. Every repertoire in the discovery cohort had been generated on one and the same sequencing platform.

The cohort was made up of about 670 healthy bone marrow donors. Cohort members were all nominally healthy when sampled, although unrecorded immune exposures were likely present. The donor was CMV seropositive and belonged to the group of around 300 seropositive cohort members. Every donor gave a peripheral blood sample, and the peripheral blood mononuclear cells from that sample were used for TCR beta sequencing. Genomic DNA extraction from the blood cell samples was performed with the Qiagen DNeasy Blood Extraction Kit. The full study reports these points: Linkage disequilibrium might explain the correlated functional status among segregating V segments, but an unknown experimental factor could not be excluded. An association between a missense DCLRE1C variant and V-gene and J-gene trimming of TCR beta chains was found in a later genetic analysis and replicated in an independent cohort. In a later analysis, most CMV-associated TCR beta chains were found to appear HLA-restricted, with HLA associations seemingly driven largely by CMV exposure. In a later analysis, more than 15,000 TCR beta sequences were associated with specific HLA alleles at a false discovery rate of 0.05. When HLA alleles, especially DR and DQ, strongly co-occurred, attributing TCR associations to individual alleles was difficult. Because counts were too low, 15 to 20 rarely observed V segments, including chromosome 9 orphons, were left out of the earlier analysis of several hundred of the donors. It was suggested by the authors that the approach could potentially be generalized to other disease states and immunological phenotypes. Cytomegalovirus status was reported to be diagnosed by the classifier with high specificity and sensitivity in both the original and validation cohorts. A few of the identified cytomegalovirus-associated TCR beta chains were confirmed in vitro to be specific for cytomegalovirus antigens. Only TCR beta chains were sequenced in this cohort, and the absence of alpha or paired-chain data limited detectable features. Because HLA typing was missing for some donors at each locus, association tests included only the typed subset. The presence/absence analyses assumed that sequencing depth was roughly uniform across donors, and that assumption may not be true. CMV serostatus was the only immune exposure information available for the cohort. According to a later analysis, TCR association rates differed among HLA loci, with DRB1 alleles showing the most associated TCRs and HLA-C alleles showing the fewest. An earlier analysis of around 600 of the donors showed that most TCR beta V segments appeared in productive rearrangements either about 90% or about 30% of the time, which broadly matched IMGT annotations. The 87-base-pair reads could not distinguish some IMGT-functional V segments, including TRBV6-2 and TRBV6-3, so those segments were excluded. A total of 150 or so TCR beta chains were listed by the study as associated with cytomegalovirus. Across donors, most TCR sequences were observed very rarely, whereas some public TCRs were present in many individuals. A further reported finding was that TCR beta sequences accurately predicted the HLA-A and HLA-B alleles for most subjects in the first cohort. A group of highly shared sequence variants was considered likely to be a technical artifact of the sequencing pipeline. In a later analysis, several top co-occurrence clusters were reported to appear linked to parvovirus B19, influenza, CMV and Epstein-Barr virus. Compared with equally common non-associated chains, HLA-associated TCR beta chains in a later analysis were more clonally expanded and had lower generation probabilities. Compared with the roughly 720-donor mean, donors in an Asian-associated ancestry cluster had fewer N-insertions in productive TCRs, according to a later genetic analysis.

Libraries were prepared through the immunoSEQ multiplex PCR assay. The multiplex PCR relied on a mix of 60 forward primers for TCR Vbeta segments and 13 reverse primers for TCR Jbeta segments. Amplification of the CDR3 region of rearranged TCR beta genes was performed with a multiplex PCR assay on genomic DNA. The amplified TCR beta libraries were sequenced on the Illumina HiSeq System as 87-base-pair reads. The original pipeline was this. A later analysis counted some 74 million unique TCR beta chains across the 600 to 850 repertoires, and 9 million to 14 million of these chains were shared by at least two donors. To remove PCR and sequencing errors, raw reads were error-corrected and collapsed into unique sequences using a nearest-neighbor algorithm that merged closely related sequences. To assign V, D and J gene segments, CDR3 sequences were aligned to IMGT reference sequences. For a sequence to be retained, at least a six-nucleotide match to both a V gene segment and a J gene segment was required. A rearrangement was called productive if the CDR3 had no stop codons and remained in frame with V and J, and every other rearrangement was called non-productive. Following IMGT convention, CDR3 was defined as the stretch from the second conserved V-encoded cysteine up to the conserved J-encoded phenylalanine. In an earlier analysis of more than 550 of the donors, sequences lacking an unambiguous match to a single V gene segment were excluded. In an earlier analysis of approximately 500 of the donors, a V segment was called functional when productive rearrangements were above 56.7%, and segregating when the standard deviation between donors exceeded 5%. A statistical classification framework was built to diagnose cytomegalovirus status from the catalog of TCR beta chain sequences. V and J gene assignment, in a later analysis, came from comparing TCR nucleotide sequences with IMGT/GENE-DB human TR gene sequences. The TCRdist pipeline was used in a later analysis to assign CDR3 sequences and most-parsimonious VDJ recombination scenarios. A later analysis defined each TCR beta chain by its CDR3 amino acid sequence plus V-gene family, and excluded reads lacking a unique V-gene family. A later analysis removed 500 to 650 highly shared, low-generation-probability nucleotide sequences to deal with suspected cross-contamination and a sequencing artifact. In a later analysis, a clonal expansion index for each public chain was calculated from normalized within-repertoire ranks of inferred template counts. In a later analysis, generation probabilities were computed using a VDJ recombination model fitted to out-of-frame rearrangements, and the results were checked against IGoR. In a later analysis, hypergeometric tests were used to score TCR-TCR, TCR-HLA and TCR-CMV co-occurrence, with a repertoire-size bias correction applied to TCR pairs. In a later analysis, false discovery rates were estimated by permuting HLA or CMV assignments 20 times. A later analysis grouped co-occurring TCRs with DBSCAN, adding TCRdist sequence similarity when clustering within HLA-allele-positive subsets. For co-occurrence clustering, repertoires with fewer than 30,000 or more than 120,000 public chains were excluded, along with about five repertoires with anomalous nucleotide sharing. The clones in this table, taken by TCRdb from immuneACCESS, are in-frame only. Not every clone is retained; where verified, under half of the shortfall comes from an unresolved V gene, and the cause of the rest is unknown. The V and J calls and clone size were taken over from that table, and D and trimming were inferred from the DNA. The sample table holds 150,000 to 200,000 clones, of which about 75% were seen once. Around 0.97% of the sample belongs to the ten largest clones.

As regards this clone: It has no known antigen specificity. Per-base quality was not reported, and no clone a single base away is much larger than it.

From a lookup of the germline V gene, CDR1 and CDR2 are SGHRS and YFSETQ. V lost 5 bases and J lost 2 bases, and the count of bases not matched to a germline gene is 4. From cysteine to phenylalanine, the CDR3 is 14 amino acids long. The kept DNA is CDR3 alone, 42 bases in frame from the first base. Sequencing used PBMCs. The TCR comes from a woman between 45 and 60 years old in good health and CMV-seropositive. The sequence joins TRBV5-1 to TRBJ1-5, with TRBD1 identical over 7 junction bases. The DNA sequence reads TGCGCCAGCAGGCCAGACAGGGGCAATCAGCCCCAGCATTTT. This gives the protein CASRPDRGNQPQHF.